The clone carrying this TCR beta chain was recorded at least ten times. Its target is unknown. V lost 1 base and J lost 3; bases outside the gene matches: 5. CDR3 length equals 15 residues. The V gene's germline CDR1 is SGHDT and CDR2 YYEEEE. A single record per CDR3 protein comes from TCRdb applying MiXCR to the reads. The repertoire holds around 280,000 distinct CDR3 sequences, with 9.6% as singletons. The sample comes from a study of T cell repertoires in cytomegalovirus infection. On the study more broadly: Both a matching HLA type and CMV infection were indicated by public TCR beta signatures.

Broader study findings: Based on cumulative public TCR beta family frequency, carriers of CMV plus the relevant HLA were identified. The response measured ex vivo was dominated by TCR beta clonotypes (HLA-C-restricted and CMV-specific).

This TCR was recovered from a human donor in good health (CMV status not recorded). Some clones in this sample may be carry-over from other donors' samples. V is TRBV5-6 and J is TRBJ2-3, with 7 bases aligning to TRBD2. The specimen sequenced was PBMCs. CDR3 nucleotide sequence: TGTGCCAGCAGCTTGACGGGGGGAGGGACAGATACGCAGTATTTT. Amino acids: CASSLTGGGTDTQYF.